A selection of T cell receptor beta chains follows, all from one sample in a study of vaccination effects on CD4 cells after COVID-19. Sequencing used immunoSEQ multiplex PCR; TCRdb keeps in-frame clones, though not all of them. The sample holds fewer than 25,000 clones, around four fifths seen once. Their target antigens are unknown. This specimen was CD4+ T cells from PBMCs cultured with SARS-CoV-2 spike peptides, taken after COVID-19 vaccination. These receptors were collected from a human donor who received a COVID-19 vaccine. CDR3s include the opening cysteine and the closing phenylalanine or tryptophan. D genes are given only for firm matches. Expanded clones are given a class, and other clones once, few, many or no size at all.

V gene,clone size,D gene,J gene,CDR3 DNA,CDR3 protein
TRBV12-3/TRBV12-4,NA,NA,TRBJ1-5,TGTGCCAGCAGTTTAATGGATCTTCAGCCCCAGCATTTT,CASSLMDLQPQHF
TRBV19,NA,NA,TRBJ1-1,TGTGCCAGTAGGGACAACTTGAACACTGAAGCTTTCTTT,CASRDNLNTEAFF
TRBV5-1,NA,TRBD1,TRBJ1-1,TGCGCCAGCAGCTTGGAGGGGGCTCTGAACACTGAAGCTTTCTTT,CASSLEGALNTEAFF
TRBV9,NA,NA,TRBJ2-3,TGTGCCAGCAGCGTGGGCAATATTAGGACAGATACGCAGTATTTT,CASSVGNIRTDTQYF
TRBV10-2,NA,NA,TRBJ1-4,TGCGCCAGCAGTCTCCCGGGTTCGCCTAATGAAAAACTGTTTTTT,CASSLPGSPNEKLFF
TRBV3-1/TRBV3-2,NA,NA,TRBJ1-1,TGTGCCAGCAGCCAAGATTCGGGGAACACTGAAGCTTTCTTT,CASSQDSGNTEAFF
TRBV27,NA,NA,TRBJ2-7,TGTGCCAGCAGGGTGCGGGGTGGTCACGAGCAGTACTTC,CASRVRGGHEQYF
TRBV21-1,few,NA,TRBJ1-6,TGTGCCAGCAGCAAGGACGATAAGAGCTCCTATAATTCACCCCTCCACTTT,CASSKDDKSSYNSPLHF
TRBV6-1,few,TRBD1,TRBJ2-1,TGTGCCAGCAGTGAAGAAGTAGGGACAGGTAACAATGAGCAGTTCTTC,CASSEEVGTGNNEQFF
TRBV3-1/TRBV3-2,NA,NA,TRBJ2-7,TGTGCCAGCAGCCCTCAGACCTCCTACGTTGGGCAGTACTTC,CASSPQTSYVGQYF